The 27 T cell receptor beta chains listed next were all sequenced from one sample in a study of radiation and T cells in renal cell carcinoma (dated by TCRdb to about 2020). This specimen's time point label, interpreted: blood 2 weeks post-SBRT. According to the study, the label for this sample's treatment or condition signals: 15 Gy SBRT to primary tumor, nephrectomy 4 weeks later. The library was produced with the immunoSEQ multiplex PCR assay. TCRdb carries this immuneACCESS record with in-frame sequences only. Its versions omit some clonotypes, under half of them owing to an unresolved V gene in the studies checked, with the rest unexplained. For this sample there are over 60,000 clones; 80% to 90% appear just once. The ten largest clones take up 22% of the sample. The specimen was blood, collected from a patient whose treatment included radiotherapy and nephrectomy. The receptor set was obtained from a woman in her fifties or sixties with renal cell carcinoma.

This clone was seen more than once but under ten times. The chain recombines TRBV19 with TRBJ2-2, with D uncertain. Deletions cut 8 bases from V and 5 bases from J, with 6 bases between. CDR1 and CDR2 from the germline V gene are LNHDA and SQIVND (reference sequence). The CDR3 contains 11 residues. The CDR3 DNA follows: TGTGCCAGTTCTGTTACCGGGGAGCTGTTTTTT. Translating gives CASSVTGELFF.

This clone was counted once. The rearrangement uses TRBV6-5 and TRBJ1-4; 8 bases align to TRBD1. Trimming at V came to 11 bases and at J to 8 bases, leaving 10 bases not matched to a gene. CDR1 is MNHEY and CDR2 is SVGAGI in the germline V gene. The CDR3 sequence is 13 residues long. The CDR3 spells CAGGDRGGEKLFF. In DNA, the CDR3 is TGTGCCGGGGGAGACAGGGGTGGCGAAAAACTGTTTTTT.

The V call is TRBV6-6, the J call TRBJ2-6, with D perhaps given as TRBD1 or TRBD2 (5 bases each). The CDR3 totals 15 residues. V was shortened by 9 bases and J by 4 bases, with 16 bases between the two germline ends. Germline V lookup: CDR1 MNHNY, CDR2 SVGAGI (reference sequence). The CDR3 DNA follows: TGTGCCAGTGGACCTGGGGGTTCAGGGGCCAACGTCCTGACTTTC. Translated, it gives CASGPGGSGANVLTF.

The gene calls are TRBV10-2 and TRBJ1-2; perhaps TRBD1 as D (5 bases). The CDR3 runs to 12 residues. Germline V lookup: CDR1 WSHSY, CDR2 SAAADI. Trimming cost V 1 base and J 6 bases, with 6 bases left between them. The CDR3 loop reads CASSEWGDGYTF. The CDR3 DNA follows: TGCGCCAGCAGTGAGTGGGGGGATGGCTACACCTTC.

This clone was seen once. The rearrangement joins TRBV10-1 to TRBJ2-5; D not resolved. CDR1 WNHNN and CDR2 SYGVQD come from the germline V gene (reference sequence). The CDR3 has 11 residues. V was clipped by 0 bases and J by 11 bases, with 7 bases between them. CDR3 in amino acids: CASSESVEQYF. DNA of the CDR3: TGCGCCAGCAGTGAGTCCGTAGAGCAGTACTTC.

This clone has only a few counts. V usage is TRBV5-1 and J usage is TRBJ1-1, with 9 bases lining up with TRBD1. Germline assignment: CDR1 SGHRS and CDR2 YFSETQ. V shed 3 bases and J 0 bases; nucleotides not matched to a gene: 3. The CDR3 has 15 residues. CDR3 loop: CASSSTGGMNTEAFF. The CDR3 coding sequence is TGCGCCAGCAGCTCCACAGGGGGCATGAACACTGAAGCTTTCTTT.

As for this clone: Sequence at one end of the junction differs from germline and may be a read error. The chain carries TRBV10-1 and TRBJ2-7, with D perhaps matching TRBD2 (5 bases). Germline V gives CDR1 WNHNN, CDR2 SYGVQD (reference sequence). The CDR3 extends over 13 amino acids. The CDR3 loop is CASSAASSHEQYF. The DNA for the CDR3 is TGCGCCAGCAGTGCAGCTAGCTCCCACGAGCAGTACTTC.

The CDR3 protein is CASSQDPFRGQGGQEQYF. For the CDR3, the DNA is TGCGCCAGCAGCCAAGATCCGTTTCGTGGGCAGGGAGGGCAGGAGCAGTACTTC. This chain joins TRBV4-1 and TRBJ2-7, with 7 bases lining up with TRBD2. The V and J ends lost 0 bases and 7 bases, in that order; junction bases with no gene match: 18. Germline-derived CDR1 and CDR2 are MGHRA and YSYEKL. The CDR3 is made up of 18 amino acids.

The CDR3 reads CARGISGANVLTF. Written as DNA, the CDR3 is TGTGCCCGAGGGATCTCTGGGGCCAACGTCCTGACTTTC. The J gene is TRBJ2-6, the V gene TRBV2; D possibly corresponds to TRBD2 (5 bases). Germline V gene data show CDR1 as SNHLY and CDR2 as FYNNEI. V gave up 11 bases and J gave up 0 bases, with 8 bases separating them. This CDR3 spans 13 amino acids.

The chain couples TRBV19 to TRBJ2-7; D unresolved. Trimming stripped 1 base from V and 2 bases from J, with 9 bases between. The germline V gene encodes CDR1 LNHDA and CDR2 SQIVND (reference sequence). The CDR3 covers 14 residues. DNA of the CDR3: TGTGCCAGTAGTATAGGGCAGGTTGCCTACGAGCAGTACTTC. It codes for CASSIGQVAYEQYF.

This clone showed up just once. The gene calls are TRBV7-6 and TRBJ2-5, with 8 bases aligning to TRBD1. The V gene's germline CDR1 is SGHVS and CDR2 FNYEAQ. The ends lost 5 bases at V and 1 base at J; junction bases unmatched: 9. The CDR3 sequence is 16 residues long. For the CDR3, the DNA is TGTGCCAGCAGCCTCTCCGGACAGGGCGTCCAAGAGACCCAGTACTTC. It specifies CASSLSGQGVQETQYF. The variable domain in full, completed from reference TRBV7-6 and TRBJ2-5, reads GAGVSQSPRYKVTKRGQDVALRCDPISGHVSLYWYRQALGQGPEFLTYFNYEAQQDKSGLPNDRFSAERPEGSISTLTIQRTEQRDSAMYRCASSLSGQGVQETQYFGPGTRLLVL.

The chain links TRBV4-1 to TRBJ1-1, with 8 nucleotides matching TRBD1. Germline loops: CDR1 MGHRA, CDR2 YSYEKL. The V gene end was trimmed by 1 base and the J gene end by 1 base; junction bases not matched to a gene: 2. This CDR3 has 15 amino acids. CDR3 nucleotide sequence: TGCGCCAGCAGCCAAGTAGGGACAGGGAACACTGAAGCTTTCTTT. It translates to CASSQVGTGNTEAFF.

This clone was seen a handful of times. The chain combines TRBV18 with TRBJ1-2; D may be TRBD1 (5 bases). This CDR3 contains 13 residues. Looked up from germline, CDR1 is KGHSH and CDR2 is LQKENI. V lost 3 bases, J lost 5 bases, and 10 bases lay in between. The CDR3: CASSPGGSYGYTF. DNA of the CDR3: TGTGCCAGCTCACCTGGGGGAAGTTATGGCTACACCTTC.

This clone was counted a single time. The chain combines TRBV23-1 with TRBJ1-3, with D possibly TRBD1 on 5 matching bases. TRBV23-1 is marked as an open reading frame, function uncertain. Trimming cost V 4 bases and J 4 bases, with 17 bases left between them. This CDR3 contains 16 residues. CDR3 sequence: CASSRLDKNLGNTIYF. The DNA of the CDR3 is TGCGCCAGCAGTCGACTGGACAAAAACTTAGGAAACACCATATATTTT.

CDR3: CASSPIRLGMNTEAFF. CDR3 bases: TGTGCCAGCTCACCTATTAGACTGGGGATGAACACTGAAGCTTTCTTT. The chain has TRBV18 and TRBJ1-1; D remains unclear. This CDR3 comprises 16 residues. V was pared by 3 bases and J by 0 bases, with 14 bases between. From germline, CDR1 is KGHSH and CDR2 LQKENI.

The genes are TRBV6-5 and TRBJ2-7, with D possibly being TRBD1 (5 bases). CDR1 and CDR2 (germline): MNHEY, SVGAGI. The CDR3 contains 16 residues. Trimming removed 2 bases at V and 1 base at J, with 15 bases between. The CDR3 protein is CASSYASGAESYEQYF. CDR3 DNA: TGTGCCAGCAGTTACGCTTCTGGGGCCGAATCCTACGAGCAGTACTTC.

The J gene is TRBJ2-3, the V gene TRBV6-5; the match to TRBD2 covers 9 bases. The junction had 2 bases not matched to a gene; V was cut back by 6 bases and J by 1 base. CDR1 and CDR2 from the germline V gene are MNHEY and SVGAGI. The CDR3 has 14 amino acids. The CDR3 reads CASRPSGGTDTQYF. In DNA, the CDR3 is TGTGCCAGCAGACCTAGCGGGGGCACAGATACGCAGTATTTT.

The gene calls are TRBV30 and TRBJ2-7; D may match TRBD1 or TRBD2 (5 bases each). The CDR3 runs to 12 residues. V shed 8 bases and J shed 9 bases, with 20 bases lying between them. Germline V gene data show CDR1 as GTSNPN and CDR2 as SVGIG (reference sequence). The CDR3 region has the DNA TGTGCCGGGGGATTGGACCTCTCCCGGCAGTACTTC. This codes for CAGGLDLSRQYF. Variable domain in full (rest from reference TRBV30 and TRBJ2-7): SQTIHQWPATLVQPVGSPLSLECTVEGTSNPNLYWYRQAAGRGLQLLFYSVGIGQISSEVPQNLSASRPQDRQFILSSKKLLLSDSGFYLCAGGLDLSRQYFGPGTRLTVT.

This chain uses TRBV7-2 with TRBJ2-7, with 7 nucleotides matching TRBD1. J was trimmed by 3 bases and V by 5 bases; bases with no gene match: 7. CDR3 length equals 14 residues. The germline V gene has CDR1 SGHTA and CDR2 FQGNSA. This CDR3 reads CASSLSGQDYEQYF. The CDR3 DNA is TGTGCCAGCAGCCTGTCAGGACAGGACTACGAGCAGTACTTC.

The chain recombines TRBV29-1 with TRBJ2-3; D is unresolved. The CDR3 is made up of 11 amino acids. Germline V gene data show CDR1 as SQVTM and CDR2 as ANQGSEA. With 8 bases removed from V and 4 bases from J, the gap between germline ends came to 10 bases. In nucleotides, the CDR3 is TGCAGCTCCCACGGGCCAGATACGCAGTATTTT. Amino acids: CSSHGPDTQYF.

The rearrangement uses TRBV7-8 and TRBJ1-3; 7 bases fit TRBD1. V lost 1 base and J lost 4; bases outside the gene matches: 7. The CDR3 totals 16 residues. Germline CDR1 SGHVS, CDR2 FQNEAQ. The CDR3 sequence is CASSLGAGGFGNTIYF. The CDR3 bases are TGTGCCAGCAGCTTAGGCGCAGGGGGATTCGGAAACACCATATATTTT.

The chain has TRBV5-6 and TRBJ2-7; D is possibly TRBD1 or TRBD2 (6 bases each). Germline assignment: CDR1 SGHDT and CDR2 YYEEEE. The ends were cut back, 4 bases at V and 7 bases at J, with 27 bases in the middle. The CDR3 length is 17 residues. The CDR3 sequence is CASSLLVGGGTRREQYF. The CDR3 coding sequence is TGTGCCAGCAGCCTATTGGTCGGGGGCGGTACGCGTCGGGAGCAGTACTTC.

This clone occurred once. V gene TRBV15 combines with J gene TRBJ1-4; D gene unclear. Per the germline V gene, CDR1 is LNHNV and CDR2 is YYDKDF (reference sequence). Trimming took off 3 bases at V and 0 bases at J, with 8 bases between the two ends. CDR3 length: 15 residues. Here the CDR3 DNA reads TGTGCCACCAGCAGGTCAGGAACAACTAATGAAAAACTGTTTTTT. Protein: CATSRSGTTNEKLFF.

The chain joins TRBV5-4 to TRBJ1-5; possible D gene TRBD1, 5 bases. The CDR3 has 13 amino acids. V gave up 3 bases and J gave up 7 bases, with 11 bases separating them. From germline, CDR1 is SGHNT and CDR2 YYREEE (reference sequence). The CDR3 nucleotides read TGTGCCAGCAGCTCTCAGGGCGGGCAGCCCCAGCATTTT. Amino acid sequence: CASSSQGGQPQHF.

J is TRBJ1-1 and V is TRBV28; no definite D call. V lost 6 bases, J lost 1 base, and 9 bases lay in between. The CDR3 covers 13 residues. The V gene's germline CDR1 is MDHEN and CDR2 SYDVKM. The CDR3: CASSQLGNTEAFF. The CDR3, as DNA: TGTGCCAGCAGCCAACTAGGGAACACTGAAGCTTTCTTT.

The chain joins TRBV5-4 to TRBJ2-2; maybe TRBD1 (6 bases). The V gene's germline CDR1 is SGHNT and CDR2 YYREEE (reference sequence). This CDR3 is 16 amino acids long. V was trimmed by 0 bases and J by 2 bases, leaving 11 bases between them. CDR3 sequence: CASSLAKQGNTGELFF. The CDR3 DNA sequence: TGTGCCAGCAGCTTGGCCAAACAGGGAAACACCGGGGAGCTGTTTTTT.

This sequence joins TRBV7-2 and TRBJ2-1; D gene unclear. Germline V gives CDR1 SGHTA, CDR2 FQGNSA. The CDR3 is 12 residues long. V lost 2 bases and J 5 bases, leaving 4 bases between the germline ends. As DNA, the CDR3 is TGTGCCAGCAGCTTAAACCACAATGAGCAGTTCTTC. Translation gives CASSLNHNEQFF.